Included here is one T cell receptor (beta chain) sequence, with context. The antigen it recognizes is unknown. The record has no base qualities; no much larger clone is one base away. The method was the immunoSEQ multiplex PCR assay. TCRdb took this table from immuneACCESS and kept in-frame rearrangements with V and J called. Such tables lack part of the clones; where checked against another copy, unresolved V genes explain under half of the gap, and the rest is unexplained. The sample table lists 99,000 or so clones, 90% to 95% of them with a count of one. Together, the top ten hold more than 0.75% of the sample. The data derive from a study of T cell changes during pregnancy in multiple sclerosis (dated by TCRdb to about 2019). Broadly, across the study: Changes in the T cell repertoire over the course of pregnancy were examined in this study in women with multiple sclerosis.

Sequences SNHLY (CDR1) and FYNNEI (CDR2) are obtained from the germline V gene. Including the terminal cysteine and phenylalanine, the CDR3 comprises 21 residues. Kept here is only the CDR3 DNA, which spans 63 bases and is read in frame from base 1. V lost 3 bases and J lost 6 bases, and the count of bases not matched to a germline gene is 25. The origin of this receptor is a female donor with multiple sclerosis, enrolled in a pregnancy study. This receptor chain uses TRBV2 and TRBJ2-1; 8 central nucleotides agree with TRBD2. The sequencing here drew on peripheral blood, taken after pregnancy. CDR3 reads: CASSEPRLTRGGTSPSNEQFF. In nucleotide form, the sequence is TGTGCCAGCAGTGAGCCCCGGCTAACCCGGGGGGGGACTAGTCCAAGCAATGAGCAGTTCTTC.